The 2 T cell receptor beta chains presented below share a single source sample, sequenced in a study of shared clonotypes between healthy human individuals (TCRdb year 2020). Libraries were built with the immunoSEQ multiplex PCR assay. Not all clones reach the TCRdb copy of this immuneACCESS table, which keeps in-frame sequences only. Checked studies attribute under half of the gap to unresolved V genes and leave the rest unexplained. The sample yields 2 million to 2.5 million clones; 80% to 95% were counted once. In total, the top ten clones hold 0.35% to 0.5% of the sample. The sample consisted of naive CD4+ T cells from PBMCs. This specimen's cell subset or site label, per the study, means: CD45RA+ positively selected. The source is a young man in good health. Some clones in this sample may be carry-over from other donors' samples.

The V gene is TRBV28, the J gene TRBJ2-7, with 9 positions matching TRBD1. With V trimmed by 5 bases and J by 3 bases, 11 bases remained unmatched. CDR3 length: 16 amino acids. In germline, CDR1 is MDHEN, CDR2 SYDVKM. The CDR3 coding sequence is TGTGCCAGCAGTGGGACAGGGAAGAGGGATTTCTACGAGCAGTACTTC. This encodes CASSGTGKRDFYEQYF.

The V gene is TRBV5-4, the J gene TRBJ2-7; D is unclear. Trimming took off 3 bases at V and 6 bases at J, with 13 bases between the two ends. Germline CDR1 is SGHNT and CDR2 is YYREEE (reference sequence). The CDR3 consists of 13 residues. The CDR3 bases are TGTGCCAGCAGCTGGGGAATAACCCTCGAGCAGTACTTC. This gives the protein CASSWGITLEQYF.